There are many counts of the clone carrying this T cell receptor beta chain. Its matching antigen is unknown. Making the TCR beta libraries involved quantitative 5'-RACE with molecular barcodes. In TCRdb, the 5' RACE reads were re-called with MiXCR into one record per CDR3 protein. In the table there are around 120,000 distinct CDR3 sequences, roughly 15% of which are singletons. This sample was taken from a study of CD8 T cells in ankylosing spondylitis. Whole-study results and caveats: A number of the motif variants had already been described in reactive arthritis synovial fluid and blood. Made up of fewer than 10 highly homologous variants, a TCR beta motif appeared characteristic of ankylosing spondylitis blood. Disease-linked clones bore a CD8+ phenotype and were relatively rare in peripheral blood.

The TCR sequence derives from a female donor with ankylosing spondylitis or in good health (not recorded which). The sequencing sample was made of blood, either unsorted or a sorted T cell fraction (not recorded which).

The CDR3 here is CASSTGQPNQPQHF. The CDR3 DNA reads TGCGCCAGCAGCACAGGACAGCCAAATCAGCCCCAGCATTTT. This chain connects TRBV5-1 to TRBJ1-5; D is possibly TRBD1 (6 bases). This CDR3 region has 14 residues. V lost 4 bases and J lost 4, with 12 bases in between. In germline, CDR1 is SGHRS, CDR2 YFSETQ.